This T cell receptor (beta chain) was profiled in a study of a mutant IDH1 vaccine in newly diagnosed glioma. Study details: Vaccine dosing followed radiotherapy by 4-6 weeks, or accompanied temozolomide cycles. The therapy given earlier, which was standard therapy, consisted of radiotherapy, temozolomide, or both, and most of the patients received both.

The method was immunoSEQ multiplex PCR; TCRdb's version includes in-frame clones alone and lacks a portion of them. The table includes about 31,000 clones, 78% detected once. The time point was: week 11, during vaccination. Topical imiquimod accompanied each vaccine dose, which consisted of 300 ug of mutant IDH1 20-mer peptide. New IDH1-mutant, ATRX-lost WHO grade 3 or 4 astrocytomas occurred in donors. On this clone: Its antigen is unknown.

This TCR derives from a man aged 25 to 45 with glioma. Here the sequenced sample was PBMCs, taken from a glioma patient whose treatment included an IDH1 peptide vaccine.

The CDR3 DNA is TGTGCCAGTAGTATAGAACAGGGGGGCTATGGCTACACCTTC. Its translation is CASSIEQGGYGYTF. V usage is TRBV19 and J usage is TRBJ1-2; TRBD1 matches at 8 bases. Germline-derived CDR1 and CDR2 are LNHDA and SQIVND (reference sequence). This CDR3 is built from 14 residues. V lost 0 bases to trimming and J lost 4 bases; unmatched junction nucleotides: 1. The full variable domain, in which reference TRBV19 and TRBJ1-2 provide the parts outside the CDR3, is DGGITQSPKYLFRKEGQNVTLSCEQNLNHDAMYWYRQDPGQGLRLIYYSQIVNDFQKGDIAEGYSVSREKKESFPLTVTSAQKNPTAFYLCASSIEQGGYGYTFGSGTRLTVV.